This T cell receptor (beta chain) was identified during a study of identical twins. Broader study findings: Conclusions came from cross-sectional statistical analysis, not from following the same donors. Zero-insertion results could be subject to partial confounding by invariant MAIT and iNKT cells. Some out-of-frame alpha sequences were shared by twins, and these showed excess low generation probability. The more abundant beta clonotypes in cord blood had fewer insertions, and memory repertoires did not show this.

V was shortened by 6 bases and J by 6 bases, with 12 bases between the two germline ends. Germline V gene data show CDR1 as SNHLY and CDR2 as FYNNEI. The CDR3 is 13 amino acids. TCRdb processed the 5' RACE reads anew with MiXCR; each CDR3 protein has one entry. Counted here are around 1.7 million distinct CDR3 sequences, around a third occurring once; the ten biggest clones make up 0.27%. A word on this clonotype: Its antigen is undetermined.

Sequenced: cord blood. The TCR comes from a newborn girl in good health. This sequence joins TRBV2 and TRBJ2-1; D remains ambiguous. CDR3 protein: CASRLTLSNEQFF. The CDR3, as DNA: TGTGCCAGCAGGCTCACGTTGAGCAATGAGCAGTTCTTC.